Listed below are T cell receptor beta chains from one sample, sequenced in a study of CDR3 diversity in severe acne. One entry per CDR3 protein results from TCRdb running MiXCR on the PCR reads. This sample has about 93,000 distinct CDR3 sequences; 45% to 50% occur once, and the top ten carry 10%. Sequenced: blood. The source is a male donor in good health, serving as a control. CDR3s include the opening cysteine and the closing phenylalanine or tryptophan. The order of the fields is V gene, clone size, CDR3 length, J gene, D gene, CDR3 DNA, CDR3 protein. D genes are given only for firm matches. For some rows the clone size is stated as once, few or many, or as a class when expanded; others skip it.

V gene: TRBV29-1; clone size: -; CDR3 length: 12; J gene: TRBJ1-1; D gene: TRBD1; CDR3 DNA: TGCAGCGTTGACGAGGGGGCGTGGGAAGCTTTCTTT; CDR3 protein: CSVDEGAWEAFF
V gene: TRBV3-1; clone size: many; CDR3 length: 14; J gene: TRBJ2-7; D gene: TRBD2; CDR3 DNA: TGTGCCAGCAGCAAGGGACTAGCGGCCTACGAGCAGTACTTC; CDR3 protein: CASSKGLAAYEQYF
V gene: TRBV7-9; clone size: -; CDR3 length: 15; J gene: TRBJ2-1; D gene: TRBD1; CDR3 DNA: TGTGCCAGCAGCCCGGGGACAGTGTACTACAGTGAGCAGTTCTTC; CDR3 protein: CASSPGTVYYSEQFF
V gene: TRBV11-3; clone size: -; CDR3 length: 12; J gene: TRBJ2-7; D gene: TRBD1; CDR3 DNA: TGTGCCAGCAGCTTGGACAGGGACGAGCAGTGCTTC; CDR3 protein: CASSLDRDEQCF
V gene: TRBV20-1; clone size: few; CDR3 length: 14; J gene: TRBJ2-7; D gene: -; CDR3 DNA: TGCAGTGCTAGGGTCCTAGCGAAAAACTACGAGCAGTACTTC; CDR3 protein: CSARVLAKNYEQYF
V gene: TRBV4-1; clone size: -; CDR3 length: 16; J gene: TRBJ2-1; D gene: -; CDR3 DNA: TGCGCCAGCAGCCCCCGGGGGGGACAGGGCTACAATGAGCAGTTCTTC; CDR3 protein: CASSPRGGQGYNEQFF
V gene: TRBV27; clone size: many; CDR3 length: 15; J gene: TRBJ2-1; D gene: TRBD2; CDR3 DNA: TGTGCCAGCACCATTCTAGCGGGAGGTTACAATGAGCAGTTCTTC; CDR3 protein: CASTILAGGYNEQFF
V gene: TRBV6-5; clone size: -; CDR3 length: 18; J gene: TRBJ1-4; D gene: -; CDR3 DNA: TGTGCCAGCAGCGAAAGGACGAGCTCTGATGCAACTAATGAAAAACTGTTTTTT; CDR3 protein: CASSERTSSDATNEKLFF
V gene: TRBV7-9; clone size: -; CDR3 length: 19; J gene: TRBJ2-7; D gene: TRBD2; CDR3 DNA: TGTGCCAGCAGCTTAATTGTTGTCGGCGGGAGCGGGACTGGCGGCGAGCAGTACTTC; CDR3 protein: CASSLIVVGGSGTGGEQYF
V gene: TRBV12-3/TRBV12-4; clone size: few; CDR3 length: 13; J gene: TRBJ1-5; D gene: -; CDR3 DNA: TGTGCCAGCAGTCTCTCCCGGGATCAGCCCCAGCATTTT; CDR3 protein: CASSLSRDQPQHF